A single sample is the source of the 17 T cell receptor beta chains below, sequenced in a study of OX40 agonist ivuxolimab in advanced cancers. Assay used: immunoSEQ multiplex PCR; TCRdb lists only in-frame clones, some missing. The sample holds 52,000 or so clones, approximately 93% seen once. This material consisted of CD4+ or CD8+ T cells sorted from blood, taken in a trial of the OX40 agonist ivuxolimab. The receptors were sampled from an adult with an advanced solid tumor such as melanoma, head and neck, liver or kidney cancer.

V and J are TRBV28 and TRBJ2-3; a weak D match, TRBD1 (6 bases). Germline V CDR1 and CDR2: MDHEN, SYDVKM. The V end lost 3 bases, the J end lost 0 bases, and 13 bases lay between the germline ends. This CDR3 contains 16 residues. For the CDR3, the DNA is TGTGCCAGCAGTTTGTTACAGGGTTCTAGCACAGATACGCAGTATTTT. It encodes CASSLLQGSSTDTQYF.

V and J are TRBV28 and TRBJ2-1, with no clear D. The germline V gene has CDR1 MDHEN and CDR2 SYDVKM. V was pared by 4 bases and J by 5 bases, with 6 bases between. CDR3 length: 12 residues. CDR3: CASSSDHNEQFF. The CDR3 nucleotides are TGTGCCAGCAGTTCGGACCACAATGAGCAGTTCTTC.

The chain links TRBV13 to TRBJ2-7, with TRBD2 as a possible D gene (6 bases). Between the trimmed V and J ends, which lost 4 bases and 6 bases, there was a span of 16 bases. Germline V gives CDR1 PRHDT, CDR2 FYEKMQ (reference sequence). The length of the CDR3 is 14 residues. CDR3 loop: CASSSDYTRGEQYF. The DNA of the CDR3 is TGTGCCAGCAGCTCGGACTATACGAGGGGCGAGCAGTACTTC.

This sequence joins TRBV7-9 and TRBJ2-7; D perhaps matches TRBD1 (5 bases). Looked up from germline, CDR1 is SEHNR and CDR2 is FQNEAQ (reference sequence). This CDR3 is built from 14 residues. Trimming cost V 3 bases and J 2 bases, with 11 bases left between them. Here the CDR3 DNA reads TGTGCCAGCAGCTTGGCTGACAGAACCTACGAGCAGTACTTC. Translation gives CASSLADRTYEQYF.

The gene calls are TRBV19 and TRBJ2-3, with D uncertain. The CDR3 is 15 residues long. Germline-derived CDR1 and CDR2 are LNHDA and SQIVND (reference sequence). Trimming removed 4 bases at V and 2 bases at J, with 13 bases between. In DNA form, the CDR3 reads TGTGCCAGTAGTAGTCGGCCCCTCGCCACAGATACGCAGTATTTT. Its protein product is CASSSRPLATDTQYF.

As DNA, the CDR3 is TGTGCCAGCAGCTTAGGAGACAGGGGACACTACGAGCAGTACTTC. Its protein is CASSLGDRGHYEQYF. The V call is TRBV5-6, the J call TRBJ2-7, with 8 nucleotides matching TRBD1. The V gene end was trimmed by 2 bases and the J gene end by 3 bases; junction bases not matched to a gene: 7. Per germline, CDR1 SGHDT and CDR2 YYEEEE. The CDR3 runs to 15 residues.

This chain links TRBV6-5 with TRBJ2-7; perhaps TRBD1 as D (5 bases). From germline, CDR1 is MNHEY and CDR2 SVGAGI. There are 15 residues in the CDR3. Trimming took 1 base from V and 2 from J, leaving 12 bases between them. The CDR3 DNA follows: TGTGCCAGCAGTTACTTCCGACAGAATACCTACGAGCAGTACTTC. It codes for CASSYFRQNTYEQYF.

V and J are TRBV5-1 and TRBJ2-7; 7 nucleotides align to TRBD2. Trimming cost V 2 bases and J 2 bases; bases outside gene matches: 4. The germline gives CDR1 SGHRS, CDR2 YFSETQ. The CDR3 has 14 amino acids. This chain's CDR3 is CASSFSAGTYEQYF. CDR3 bases: TGCGCCAGCAGCTTTTCAGCGGGAACCTACGAGCAGTACTTC.

This rearrangement joins TRBV4-3 to TRBJ2-2; TRBD2 matches at 14 bases. Germline CDR1 and CDR2: LGHNA and YSLEER. The ends lost 1 base at V and 4 bases at J; junction bases unmatched: 11. The CDR3 length is 20 residues. Here the CDR3 reads CASSQGPGTSGSEGTGELFF. The CDR3 DNA reads TGCGCCAGCAGCCAAGGCCCCGGGACTAGCGGGAGCGAAGGCACCGGGGAGCTGTTTTTT.

The chain employs TRBV29-1 and TRBJ1-1; the D gene is possibly TRBD1 (5 bases). The V gene lost 5 bases and the J gene lost 10 bases, with 11 bases spanning the gap. The germline V gene encodes CDR1 SQVTM and CDR2 ANQGSEA. There are 10 residues in the CDR3. The chain's CDR3 is CSVPMGGAFF. The CDR3 bases are TGCAGCGTTCCAATGGGGGGAGCTTTCTTT. The variable domain in full, with the rest retrieved from reference TRBV29-1 and TRBJ1-1, is SAVISQKPSRDICQRGTSLTIQCQVDSQVTMMFWYRQQPGQSLTLIATANQGSEATYESGFVIDKFPISRPNLTFSTLTVSNMSPEDSSIYLCSVPMGGAFFGQGTRLTVV.

This clone was seen a single time. This chain joins TRBV9 and TRBJ2-6, with D tentatively TRBD2 (5 bases). The CDR3 has 14 residues. V was trimmed by 3 bases and J by 1 base, leaving 5 bases between them. Germline CDR1 is SGDLS and CDR2 is YYNGEE. CDR3 DNA: TGTGCCAGCAGCGGGAGGTCTGGGGCCAACGTCCTGACTTTC. It codes for CASSGRSGANVLTF.

This sequence joins TRBV9 and TRBJ2-3, with 7 bases matching TRBD1. The J segment lost 6 bases and the V segment lost 3 bases, leaving 10 bases of the junction unmatched. The CDR3 is 15 residues long. CDR1 and CDR2 (germline): SGDLS, YYNGEE. The CDR3 bases are TGTGCCAGCAGCGCCCCTACAGGGGCGTTCGATACGCAGTATTTT. Its translation: CASSAPTGAFDTQYF.

The chain combines TRBV19 with TRBJ1-1; no reliable D call. The CDR3 is 12 amino acids. The V end lost 6 bases, the J end lost 6 bases, and 11 bases lay between the germline ends. Germline CDR1 reads LNHDA; CDR2 reads SQIVND (reference sequence). The CDR3 reads CASRTLGAEAFF. CDR3 DNA: TGTGCCAGTAGAACCCTCGGAGCTGAAGCTTTCTTT.

The genes are TRBV6-5 and TRBJ2-2; D is uncertain. The germline gives CDR1 MNHEY, CDR2 SVGAGI. V was trimmed by 0 bases and J by 3 bases, leaving 11 bases between them. This CDR3 has 16 amino acids. CDR3: CASSYSYGIYTGELFF. Written as DNA, the CDR3 is TGTGCCAGCAGTTACTCGTATGGGATCTACACCGGGGAGCTGTTTTTT.

V is TRBV6-1 and J is TRBJ2-1, with TRBD2 identical over 7 bases. The germline V gene encodes CDR1 MNHNS and CDR2 SASEGT. The V segment lost 3 bases and the J segment 6 bases; nucleotides outside the gene matches: 2. The CDR3 is 13 amino acids. In DNA form, the CDR3 reads TGTGCCAGCAGTGACCCGGGGGGCAATGAGCAGTTCTTC. Its protein product is CASSDPGGNEQFF.

The J gene is TRBJ2-7, the V gene TRBV28; 9 positions agree with TRBD1. V lost 6 bases to trimming and J lost 2 bases; unmatched junction nucleotides: 5. The CDR3 sequence is 14 residues long. From germline, CDR1 is MDHEN and CDR2 SYDVKM. The CDR3 DNA sequence: TGTGCCAGCAGATCCGGGACAGGGCCCTACGAGCAGTACTTC. It specifies CASRSGTGPYEQYF.

CDR3 protein: CASSWGRGPTEAFF. The CDR3 coding sequence is TGTGCCAGCAGCTGGGGTAGGGGGCCCACTGAAGCTTTCTTT. This chain links TRBV7-9 with TRBJ1-1, with 7 bases identical to TRBD1. Losses at the gene ends were 4 bases for V and 4 bases for J; bases not matched to a gene: 6. Germline V CDR1 and CDR2: SEHNR, FQNEAQ (reference sequence). The CDR3 has 14 amino acids.